The source of this T cell receptor beta chain is a study of blood T cells in healthy people across ages. The CDR3 sequence is 18 residues long. The V segment lost 2 bases and the J segment 2 bases; nucleotides outside the gene matches: 13. Germline assignment: CDR1 MGHRA and CDR2 YSYEKL. It was with a sample-barcoded 5' primer and a J-beta primer mix that a second PCR of roughly 7 to 12 cycles was run. All cDNA molecules were each tagged by a template-switch adaptor with 12 random nucleotides. TCRdb used MiXCR to reprocess the 5' RACE reads, holding one entry per CDR3 protein. The data contain about 640,000 distinct CDR3 sequences, approximately 59% of them singletons.

This chain joins TRBV4-1 and TRBJ2-3, with 7 bases identical to TRBD2. The specimen sequenced was blood. The sequence was collected from a man between 60 and 70 years old in good health. CDR3 DNA sequence: TGCGCCAGCAGCCAAAAAAGCCCAGCAGCGGGGTACACAGATACGCAGTATTTT. Protein product: CASSQKSPAAGYTDTQYF.